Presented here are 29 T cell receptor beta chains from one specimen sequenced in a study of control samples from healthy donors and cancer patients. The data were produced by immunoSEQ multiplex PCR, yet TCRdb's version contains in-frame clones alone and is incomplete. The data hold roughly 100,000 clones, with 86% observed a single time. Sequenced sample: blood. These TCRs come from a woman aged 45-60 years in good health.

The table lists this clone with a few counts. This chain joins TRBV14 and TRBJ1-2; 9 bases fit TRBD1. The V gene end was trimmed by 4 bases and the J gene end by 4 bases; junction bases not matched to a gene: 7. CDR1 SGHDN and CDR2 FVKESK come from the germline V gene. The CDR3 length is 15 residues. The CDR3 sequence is CASSPPGQGFYGYTF. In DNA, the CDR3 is TGTGCCAGCAGCCCTCCGGGACAGGGATTCTATGGCTACACCTTC. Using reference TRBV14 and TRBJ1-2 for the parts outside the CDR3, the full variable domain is EAGVTQFPSHSVIEKGQTVTLRCDPISGHDNLYWYRRVMGKEIKFLLHFVKESKQDESGMPNNRFLAERTGGTYSTLKVQPAELEDSGVYFCASSPPGQGFYGYTFGSGTRLTVV.

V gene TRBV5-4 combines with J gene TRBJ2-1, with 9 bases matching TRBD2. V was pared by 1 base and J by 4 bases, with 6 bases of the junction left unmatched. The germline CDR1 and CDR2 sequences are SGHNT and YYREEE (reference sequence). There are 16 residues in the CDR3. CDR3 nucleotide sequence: TGTGCCAGCAGCTTGACCCTAGCGGGGTTGTACAATGAGCAGTTCTTC. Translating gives CASSLTLAGLYNEQFF.

In DNA, the CDR3 is TGTGCCAGTAGTATAAGGGCGGGAGTGGCGGCCGGGGAGCTGTTTTTT. Protein: CASSIRAGVAAGELFF. The chain couples TRBV19 to TRBJ2-2, with 7 nucleotides matching TRBD2. Trimming removed 2 bases from V and 6 bases from J; junction bases left unmatched: 9. This CDR3 is built from 16 residues. Germline loops: CDR1 LNHDA, CDR2 SQIVND (reference sequence).

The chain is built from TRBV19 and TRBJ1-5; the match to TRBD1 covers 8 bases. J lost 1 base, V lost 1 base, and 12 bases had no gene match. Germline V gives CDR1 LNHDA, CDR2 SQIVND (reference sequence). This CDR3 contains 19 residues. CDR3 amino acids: CASSIVGRGQGRSNQPQHF. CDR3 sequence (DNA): TGTGCCAGTAGTATAGTGGGTCGAGGACAGGGTAGGAGCAATCAGCCCCAGCATTTT. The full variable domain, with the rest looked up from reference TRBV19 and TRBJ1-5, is DGGITQSPKYLFRKEGQNVTLSCEQNLNHDAMYWYRQDPGQGLRLIYYSQIVNDFQKGDIAEGYSVSREKKESFPLTVTSAQKNPTAFYLCASSIVGRGQGRSNQPQHFGDGTRLSIL.

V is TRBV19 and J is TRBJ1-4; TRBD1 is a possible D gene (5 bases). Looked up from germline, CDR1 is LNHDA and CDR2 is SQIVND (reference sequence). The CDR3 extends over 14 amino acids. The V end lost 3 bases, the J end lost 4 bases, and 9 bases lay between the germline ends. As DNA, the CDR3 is TGTGCCAGTAGTATCGCGCAGGGTAATGAAAAACTGTTTTTT. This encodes CASSIAQGNEKLFF.

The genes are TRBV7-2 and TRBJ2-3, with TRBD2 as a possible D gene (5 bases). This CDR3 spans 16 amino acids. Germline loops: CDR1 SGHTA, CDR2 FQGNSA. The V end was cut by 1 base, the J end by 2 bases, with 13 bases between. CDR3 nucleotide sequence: TGTGCCAGCAGCTTAGGTGGTGGGAGAGCCACAGATACGCAGTATTTT. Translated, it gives CASSLGGGRATDTQYF.

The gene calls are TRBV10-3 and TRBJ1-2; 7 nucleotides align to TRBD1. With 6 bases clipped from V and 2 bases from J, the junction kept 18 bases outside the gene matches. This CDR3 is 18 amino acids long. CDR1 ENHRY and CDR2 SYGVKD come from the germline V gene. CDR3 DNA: TGTGCCATCAGGAATATGGGGTCCGACAGGGACGACAACTATGGCTACACCTTC. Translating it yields CAIRNMGSDRDDNYGYTF.

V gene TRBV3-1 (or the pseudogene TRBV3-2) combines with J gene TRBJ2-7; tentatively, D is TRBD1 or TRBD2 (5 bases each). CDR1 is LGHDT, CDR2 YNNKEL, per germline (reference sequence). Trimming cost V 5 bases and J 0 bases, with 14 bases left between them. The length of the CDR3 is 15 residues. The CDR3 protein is CASSKRGQNSYEQYF. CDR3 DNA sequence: TGTGCCAGCAGCAAGAGGGGCCAAAACTCCTACGAGCAGTACTTC.

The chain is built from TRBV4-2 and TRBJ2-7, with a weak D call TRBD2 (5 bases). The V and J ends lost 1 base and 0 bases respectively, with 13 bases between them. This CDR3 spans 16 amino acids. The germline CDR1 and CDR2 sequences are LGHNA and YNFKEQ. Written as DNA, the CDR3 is TGTGCCAGCAGCCAAGGTCCGGACTCCAGCTCCTACGAGCAGTACTTC. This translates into CASSQGPDSSSYEQYF.

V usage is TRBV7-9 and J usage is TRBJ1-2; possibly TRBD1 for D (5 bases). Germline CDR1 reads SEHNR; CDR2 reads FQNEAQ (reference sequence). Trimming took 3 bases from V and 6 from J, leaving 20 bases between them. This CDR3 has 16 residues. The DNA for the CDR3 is TGTGCCAGCAGCTTCGGGGGAGGGGACCTAGGGGATGGCTACACCTTC. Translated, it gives CASSFGGGDLGDGYTF.

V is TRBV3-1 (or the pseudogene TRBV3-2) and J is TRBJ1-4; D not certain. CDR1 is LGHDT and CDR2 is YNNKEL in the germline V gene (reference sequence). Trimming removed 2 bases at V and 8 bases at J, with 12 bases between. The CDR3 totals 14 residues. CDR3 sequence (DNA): TGTGCCAGCAGCCAAAACCGAAAAGGAGAAAAACTGTTTTTT. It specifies CASSQNRKGEKLFF.

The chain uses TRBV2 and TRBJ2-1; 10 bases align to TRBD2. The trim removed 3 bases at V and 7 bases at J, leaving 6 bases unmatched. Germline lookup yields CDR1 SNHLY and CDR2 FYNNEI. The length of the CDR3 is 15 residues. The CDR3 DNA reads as TGTGCCAGCAGTGACCTAGCGGGAGAGAAGAATGAGCAGTTCTTC. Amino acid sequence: CASSDLAGEKNEQFF.

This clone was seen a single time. CDR3 coding DNA: TGTGCCAGCAGCTTCGGCGGACGGAGGTCCGGGGAGCTGTTTTTT. It yields the protein CASSFGGRRSGELFF. The chain combines TRBV11-2 with TRBJ2-2; TRBD2 is a possible D gene (5 bases). The CDR3 is 15 amino acids. CDR1 is SGHAT, CDR2 FQNNGV, per germline. V was cut by 3 bases and J by 6 bases, with 14 bases left in between.

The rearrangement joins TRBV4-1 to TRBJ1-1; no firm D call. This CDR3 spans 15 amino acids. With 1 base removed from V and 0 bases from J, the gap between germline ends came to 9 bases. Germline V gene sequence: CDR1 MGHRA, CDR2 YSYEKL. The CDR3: CASSQVDGLNTEAFF. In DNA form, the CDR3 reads TGCGCCAGCAGCCAAGTCGACGGCCTGAACACTGAAGCTTTCTTT.

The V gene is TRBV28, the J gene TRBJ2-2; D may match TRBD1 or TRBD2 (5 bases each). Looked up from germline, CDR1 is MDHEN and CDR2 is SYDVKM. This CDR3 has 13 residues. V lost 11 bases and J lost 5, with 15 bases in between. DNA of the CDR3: TGTGCCGCGACGAGGGGTTGGACCGGGGAGCTGTTTTTT. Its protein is CAATRGWTGELFF.

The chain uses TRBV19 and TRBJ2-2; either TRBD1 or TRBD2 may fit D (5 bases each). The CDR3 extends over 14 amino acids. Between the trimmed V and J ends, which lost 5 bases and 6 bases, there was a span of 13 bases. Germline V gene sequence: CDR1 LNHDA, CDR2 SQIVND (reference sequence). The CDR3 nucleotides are TGTGCCAGTAGTCTCCGGGACGGTGCCGGGGAGCTGTTTTTT. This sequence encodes CASSLRDGAGELFF.

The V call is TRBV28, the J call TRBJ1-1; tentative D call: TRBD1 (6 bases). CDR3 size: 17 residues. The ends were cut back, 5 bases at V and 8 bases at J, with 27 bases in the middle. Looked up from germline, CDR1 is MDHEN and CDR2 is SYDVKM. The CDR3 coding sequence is TGTGCCAGCAGTCCTTCTGGGGGCAGGGGAGTGGGCGGCGAAGCTTTCTTT. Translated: CASSPSGGRGVGGEAFF.

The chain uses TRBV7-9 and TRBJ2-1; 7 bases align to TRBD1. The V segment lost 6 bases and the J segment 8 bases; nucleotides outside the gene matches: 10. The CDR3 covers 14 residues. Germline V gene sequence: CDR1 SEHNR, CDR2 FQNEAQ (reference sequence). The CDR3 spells CASSPGTDSYEQFF. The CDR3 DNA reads TGTGCCAGCAGTCCCGGGACAGATAGTTATGAGCAGTTCTTC.

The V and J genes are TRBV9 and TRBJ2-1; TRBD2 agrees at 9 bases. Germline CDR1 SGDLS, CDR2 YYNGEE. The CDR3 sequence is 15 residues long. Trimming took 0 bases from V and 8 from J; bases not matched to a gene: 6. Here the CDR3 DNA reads TGTGCCAGCAGCGTAGTAGCGGGAGTCGGGTATGAGCAGTTCTTC. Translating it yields CASSVVAGVGYEQFF.

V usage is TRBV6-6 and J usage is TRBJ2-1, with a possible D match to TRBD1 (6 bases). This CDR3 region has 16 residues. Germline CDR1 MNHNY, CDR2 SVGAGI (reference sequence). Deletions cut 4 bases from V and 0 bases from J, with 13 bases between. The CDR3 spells CASSWTAVSSYNEQFF. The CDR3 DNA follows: TGTGCCAGCAGTTGGACAGCCGTGAGCTCCTACAATGAGCAGTTCTTC.

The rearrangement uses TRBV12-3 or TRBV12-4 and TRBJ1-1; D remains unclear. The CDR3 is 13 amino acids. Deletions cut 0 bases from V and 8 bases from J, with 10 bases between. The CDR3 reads CASSLAKRSEAFF. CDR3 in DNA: TGTGCCAGCAGTTTAGCTAAAAGGTCAGAAGCTTTCTTT.

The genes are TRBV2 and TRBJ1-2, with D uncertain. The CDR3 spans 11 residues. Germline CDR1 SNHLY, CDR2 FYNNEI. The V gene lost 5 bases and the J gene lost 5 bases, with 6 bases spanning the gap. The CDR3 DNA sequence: TGTGCCAGCAGTCCCCAATATGGCTACACCTTC. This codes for CASSPQYGYTF.

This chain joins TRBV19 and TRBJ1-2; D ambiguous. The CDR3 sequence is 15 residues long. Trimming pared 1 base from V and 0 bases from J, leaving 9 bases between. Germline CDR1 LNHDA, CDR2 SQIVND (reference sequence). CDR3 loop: CASSIGHFSNYGYTF. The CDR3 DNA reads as TGTGCCAGTAGTATAGGACACTTTTCTAACTATGGCTACACCTTC.

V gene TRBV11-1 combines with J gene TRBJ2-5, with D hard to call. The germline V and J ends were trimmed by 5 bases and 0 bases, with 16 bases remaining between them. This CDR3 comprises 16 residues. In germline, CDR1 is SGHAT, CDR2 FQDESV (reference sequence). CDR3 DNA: TGTGCCAGCAGCCGCCGGGCCTCGGAAAACCAAGAGACCCAGTACTTC. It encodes CASSRRASENQETQYF.

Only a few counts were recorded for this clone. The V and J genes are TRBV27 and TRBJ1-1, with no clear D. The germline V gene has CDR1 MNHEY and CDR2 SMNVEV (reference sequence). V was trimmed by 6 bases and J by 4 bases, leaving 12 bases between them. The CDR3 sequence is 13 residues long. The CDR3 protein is CASSHPAGTEAFF. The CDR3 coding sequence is TGTGCCAGCAGCCATCCCGCGGGCACTGAAGCTTTCTTT.

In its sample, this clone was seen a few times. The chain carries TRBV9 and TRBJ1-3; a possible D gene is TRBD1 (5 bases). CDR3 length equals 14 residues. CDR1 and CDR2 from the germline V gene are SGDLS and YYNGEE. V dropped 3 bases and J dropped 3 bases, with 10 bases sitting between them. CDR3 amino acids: CASSGRTHGNTIYF. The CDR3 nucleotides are TGTGCCAGCAGCGGCCGGACACATGGAAACACCATATATTTT.

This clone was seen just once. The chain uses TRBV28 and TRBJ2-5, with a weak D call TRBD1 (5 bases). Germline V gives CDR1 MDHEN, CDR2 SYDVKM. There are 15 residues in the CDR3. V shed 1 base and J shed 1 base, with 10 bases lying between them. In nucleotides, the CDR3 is TGTGCCAGCAGTTTATTTGGAAGGGGCCAAGAGACCCAGTACTTC. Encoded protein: CASSLFGRGQETQYF.

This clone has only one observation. The CDR3 protein is CASKGTGGNTEAFF. The CDR3, as DNA: TGTGCCAGCAAAGGGACAGGGGGTAACACTGAAGCTTTCTTT. The V and J genes are TRBV2 and TRBJ1-1, with 11 bases identical to TRBD1. There are 14 residues in the CDR3. Trimming cost V 7 bases and J 2 bases; bases outside gene matches: 3. Germline V gene sequence: CDR1 SNHLY, CDR2 FYNNEI. Supplemented by reference TRBV2 and TRBJ1-1, the full variable domain reads EPEVTQTPSHQVTQMGQEVILRCVPISNHLYFYWYRQILGQKVEFLVSFYNNEISEKSEIFDDQFSVERPDGSNFTLKIRSTKLEDSAMYFCASKGTGGNTEAFFGQGTRLTVV.

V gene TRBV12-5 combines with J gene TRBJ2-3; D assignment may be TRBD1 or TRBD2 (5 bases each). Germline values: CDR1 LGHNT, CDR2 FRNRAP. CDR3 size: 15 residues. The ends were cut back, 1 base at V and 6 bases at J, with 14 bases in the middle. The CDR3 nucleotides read TGTGCTAGTGGTTTGGGCAGAGGGGTTGGGGATACGCAGTATTTT. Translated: CASGLGRGVGDTQYF.